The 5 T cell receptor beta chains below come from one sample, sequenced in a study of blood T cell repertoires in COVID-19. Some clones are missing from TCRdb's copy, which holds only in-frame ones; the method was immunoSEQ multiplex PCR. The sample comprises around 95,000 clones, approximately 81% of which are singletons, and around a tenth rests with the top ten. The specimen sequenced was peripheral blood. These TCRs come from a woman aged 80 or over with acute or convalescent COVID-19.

DNA of the CDR3: TGTGCCAGCAGCGGACAGGGAAGTGGCCTCCACTTT. Translating gives CASSGQGSGLHF. The chain recombines TRBV12-3 or TRBV12-4 with TRBJ1-6; TRBD1 matches at 8 bases. The trim removed 6 bases at V and 15 bases at J, leaving 7 bases unmatched. The CDR3 covers 12 residues.

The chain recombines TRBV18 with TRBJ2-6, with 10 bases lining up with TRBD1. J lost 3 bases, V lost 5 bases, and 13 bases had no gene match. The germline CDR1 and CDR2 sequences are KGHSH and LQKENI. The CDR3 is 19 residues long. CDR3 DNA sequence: TGTGCCAGCTCAGCCGGCTTTAGAGACAGGGGGCATGGGGCCAACGTCCTGACTTTC. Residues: CASSAGFRDRGHGANVLTF.

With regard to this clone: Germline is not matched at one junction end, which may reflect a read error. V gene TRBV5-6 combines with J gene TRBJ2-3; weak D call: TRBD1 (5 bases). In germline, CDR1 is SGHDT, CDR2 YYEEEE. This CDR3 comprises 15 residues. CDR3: CASGLLGPSRDTQYF. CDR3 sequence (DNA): TGTGCCAGCGGCTTGTTGGGGCCCAGTAGGGATACGCAGTATTTT. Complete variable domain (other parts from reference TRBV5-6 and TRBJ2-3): DAGVTQSPTHLIKTRGQQVTLRCSPKSGHDTVSWYQQALGQGPQFIFQYYEEEERQRGNFPDRFSGHQFPNYSSELNVNALLLGDSALYLCASGLLGPSRDTQYFGPGTRLTVL.

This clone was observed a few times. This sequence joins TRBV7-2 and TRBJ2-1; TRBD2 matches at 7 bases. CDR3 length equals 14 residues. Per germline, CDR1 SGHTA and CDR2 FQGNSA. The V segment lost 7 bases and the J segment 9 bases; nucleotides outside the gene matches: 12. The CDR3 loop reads CASNPQAGRVEQFF. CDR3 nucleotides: TGTGCCAGCAACCCTCAAGCGGGGAGGGTTGAGCAGTTCTTC.

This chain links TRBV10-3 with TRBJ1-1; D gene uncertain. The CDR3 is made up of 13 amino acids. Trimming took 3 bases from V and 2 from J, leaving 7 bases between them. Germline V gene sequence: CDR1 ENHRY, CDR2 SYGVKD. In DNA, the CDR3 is TGTGCCATCAGTGAATACGGTAACACTGAAGCTTTCTTT. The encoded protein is CAISEYGNTEAFF.